This T cell receptor beta chain was identified in a study of PD-L1 blockade in urothelial cancer. Germline V gene lookup returns CDR1 GTSNPN and CDR2 SVGIG (reference sequence). V lost 4 bases, J lost 1 base, and 6 bases stayed unmatched. This CDR3 is 15 amino acids long. This clone occurred a few times. Regarding time point: pretreatment peripheral blood. Repertoires were generated with immunoSEQ multiplex PCR, while TCRdb's copy carries only in-frame clones and drops some. The table shows tens of thousands of clones, with about 90% occurring only once. The clonotype comes from a man in his fifties or sixties with urothelial cancer. This sample comprised PBMCs, obtained around atezolizumab (anti-PD-L1) treatment. The V and J genes are TRBV30 and TRBJ1-3; 8 nucleotides agree with TRBD1. CDR3 sequence reads: CAWKRDRGSGNTIYF. CDR3 bases: TGTGCCTGGAAACGAGACAGGGGTTCTGGAAACACCATATATTTT.